These 2 T cell receptor beta chains were sequenced from one sample in a study of blood T cell repertoires in COVID-19. Clones were read by immunoSEQ multiplex PCR, and TCRdb kept only the in-frame ones, dropping some. The sample carries 80,000 or so clones, roughly 84% recorded once. The material sequenced was peripheral blood. These receptor sequences come from a man in his 60s with COVID-19, enrolled during active disease.

This chain uses TRBV3-1 (or the pseudogene TRBV3-2) with TRBJ2-5, with D perhaps TRBD1 (6 bases). CDR1 LGHDT and CDR2 YNNKEL come from the germline V gene (reference sequence). V lost 0 bases and J lost 3, with 11 bases in between. The CDR3 spans 15 residues. As DNA, the CDR3 is TGTGCCAGCAGCCAAGAAACGCAGGGGAAAGAGACCCAGTACTTC. Its translation: CASSQETQGKETQYF.

The CDR3 DNA follows: TGTGCCAGCTCAGCCAGAAACGCTGAAGCTTTCTTT. Translated, it gives CASSARNAEAFF. The J gene is TRBJ1-1, the V gene TRBV18, with no clear D. In germline, CDR1 is KGHSH, CDR2 LQKENI. CDR3 size: 12 residues. V was shortened by 5 bases and J by 6 bases, with 10 bases between the two germline ends.